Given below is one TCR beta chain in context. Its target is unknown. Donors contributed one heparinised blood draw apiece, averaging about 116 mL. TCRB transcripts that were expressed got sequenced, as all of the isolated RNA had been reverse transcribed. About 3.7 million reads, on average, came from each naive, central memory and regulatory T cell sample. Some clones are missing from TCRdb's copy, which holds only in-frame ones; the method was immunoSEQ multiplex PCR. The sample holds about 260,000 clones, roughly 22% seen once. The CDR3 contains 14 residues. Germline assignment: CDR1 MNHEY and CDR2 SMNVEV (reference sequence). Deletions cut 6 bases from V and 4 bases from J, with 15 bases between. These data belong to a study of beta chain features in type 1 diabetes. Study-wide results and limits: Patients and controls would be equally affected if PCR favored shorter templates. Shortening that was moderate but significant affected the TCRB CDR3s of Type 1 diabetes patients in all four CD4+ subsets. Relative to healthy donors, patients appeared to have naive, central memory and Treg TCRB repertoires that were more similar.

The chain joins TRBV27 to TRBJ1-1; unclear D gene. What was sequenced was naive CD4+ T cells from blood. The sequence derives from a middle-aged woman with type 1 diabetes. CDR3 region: CASSQSPERTEAFF. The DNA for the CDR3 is TGTGCCAGCAGCCAGTCCCCGGAGCGCACTGAAGCTTTCTTT.